A selection of T cell receptor beta chains follows, all from one sample in a study of T cell clonotyping in hematopoietic cell transplantation. The data were produced by immunoSEQ multiplex PCR, yet TCRdb's version contains in-frame clones alone and is incomplete. Of some 16,000 clones in the sample, about nine tenths were seen once. The sample comprised peripheral blood mononuclear cells. These receptors all come from a middle-aged man in good health. Some clones in this sample may be carry-over from other donors' samples. Each CDR3 is given with its conserved first and last residue. Each record gives: D gene, J gene, clone size, V gene, CDR3 protein, CDR3 DNA. The D gene is left open where the match is weak. Expanded clones get a size class; other rows say once, few or many, or leave the size out.

d_call: .; j_call: TRBJ1-1; clone_size: few; v_call: TRBV5-1; cdr3_aa: CASSLVMNTEAFF; cdr3_nt: TGCGCCAGCAGCTTGGTTATGAACACTGAAGCTTTCTTT
d_call: .; j_call: TRBJ1-5; clone_size: .; v_call: TRBV18; cdr3_aa: CASSPTITVGDQPQHF; cdr3_nt: TGTGCCAGCTCACCAACTATAACAGTGGGGGATCAGCCCCAGCATTTT
d_call: .; j_call: TRBJ2-3; clone_size: .; v_call: TRBV27; cdr3_aa: CASSYRYGEFADTQYF; cdr3_nt: TGTGCCAGCAGCTACCGGTACGGAGAGTTTGCAGATACGCAGTATTTT
d_call: .; j_call: TRBJ1-3; clone_size: .; v_call: TRBV28; cdr3_aa: CASSETIGNTIYF; cdr3_nt: TGTGCCAGCAGTGAGACAATTGGAAACACCATATATTTT
d_call: TRBD2; j_call: TRBJ2-1; clone_size: .; v_call: TRBV11-3; cdr3_aa: CASSLTPIAGGRNEQFF; cdr3_nt: TGTGCCAGCAGCTTGACCCCGATAGCGGGGGGGCGGAATGAGCAGTTCTTC
d_call: TRBD1; j_call: TRBJ1-2; clone_size: .; v_call: TRBV5-1; cdr3_aa: CASSGDRGHYGYTF; cdr3_nt: TGCGCCAGCAGCGGGGACAGGGGTCACTATGGCTACACCTTC
d_call: .; j_call: TRBJ1-1; clone_size: .; v_call: TRBV30; cdr3_aa: CAWSFSGTEAFF; cdr3_nt: TGTGCCTGGAGTTTCAGTGGCACTGAAGCTTTCTTT
d_call: .; j_call: TRBJ2-7; clone_size: .; v_call: TRBV6-5; cdr3_aa: CASSYSTGAYEQYF; cdr3_nt: TGTGCCAGCAGTTACTCGACAGGAGCCTACGAGCAGTACTTC
d_call: .; j_call: TRBJ1-4; clone_size: .; v_call: TRBV30; cdr3_aa: CAWSEGGTNEKLFF; cdr3_nt: TGTGCCTGGAGTGAGGGGGGAACTAATGAAAAACTGTTTTTT
d_call: .; j_call: TRBJ2-3; clone_size: .; v_call: TRBV5-1; cdr3_aa: CASSPPTEAITDTQYF; cdr3_nt: TGCGCCAGCAGCCCCCCGACAGAAGCTATCACAGATACGCAGTATTTT
d_call: TRBD2; j_call: TRBJ2-2; clone_size: .; v_call: TRBV2; cdr3_aa: CASRYRGAGARTGELFF; cdr3_nt: TGTGCCAGCAGATATCGGGGAGCGGGAGCAAGAACCGGGGAGCTGTTTTTT
d_call: .; j_call: TRBJ1-5; clone_size: .; v_call: TRBV6-6; cdr3_aa: CASSYRDSNQPQHF; cdr3_nt: TGTGCCAGCAGTTACCGGGACAGCAATCAGCCCCAGCATTTT
d_call: TRBD2; j_call: TRBJ2-3; clone_size: .; v_call: TRBV4-3; cdr3_aa: CASSPALAGAGGDTQYF; cdr3_nt: TGCGCCAGCAGTCCCGCGCTAGCGGGGGCTGGGGGAGATACGCAGTATTTT
d_call: .; j_call: TRBJ2-7; clone_size: .; v_call: TRBV5-4; cdr3_aa: CASSLAKGGEQYF; cdr3_nt: TGTGCCAGCAGCTTGGCGAAAGGGGGCGAGCAGTACTTC
d_call: .; j_call: TRBJ1-1; clone_size: .; v_call: TRBV5-1; cdr3_aa: CASSFAGLNTEAFF; cdr3_nt: TGCGCCAGCAGCTTCGCGGGACTGAACACTGAAGCTTTCTTT
d_call: .; j_call: TRBJ2-7; clone_size: .; v_call: TRBV16; cdr3_aa: CASSQGLQYEQYF; cdr3_nt: TGTGCCAGCAGCCAAGGTCTTCAATACGAGCAGTACTTC
d_call: .; j_call: TRBJ2-7; clone_size: .; v_call: TRBV11-1; cdr3_aa: CASSFGRGYEQYF; cdr3_nt: TGTGCCAGCAGCTTCGGCCGCGGCTACGAGCAGTACTTC
d_call: TRBD1; j_call: TRBJ2-2; clone_size: few; v_call: TRBV29-1; cdr3_aa: CSSRTGDSGELFF; cdr3_nt: TGCAGCTCAAGGACAGGGGATTCCGGGGAGCTGTTTTTT
d_call: .; j_call: TRBJ2-3; clone_size: .; v_call: TRBV7-9; cdr3_aa: CASSPGGDTQYF; cdr3_nt: TGTGCCAGCAGCCCCGGTGGAGATACGCAGTATTTT
d_call: .; j_call: TRBJ2-1; clone_size: .; v_call: TRBV5-1; cdr3_aa: CASSLVGTASSYNEQFF; cdr3_nt: TGCGCCAGCAGCTTGGTAGGTACCGCGAGCTCCTACAATGAGCAGTTCTTC
d_call: .; j_call: TRBJ2-1; clone_size: .; v_call: TRBV29-1; cdr3_aa: CSVESGDFYNEQFF; cdr3_nt: TGCAGCGTTGAATCAGGGGATTTCTACAATGAGCAGTTCTTC
d_call: .; j_call: TRBJ1-5; clone_size: .; v_call: TRBV5-8; cdr3_aa: CASSHESRSNQPQHF; cdr3_nt: TGTGCCAGCAGCCACGAATCAAGGAGCAATCAGCCCCAGCATTTT
d_call: .; j_call: TRBJ1-6; clone_size: .; v_call: TRBV5-5; cdr3_aa: CASSQGLVNSPLHF; cdr3_nt: TGTGCCAGCAGCCAGGGACTGGTCAATTCACCCCTCCACTTT
d_call: TRBD1; j_call: TRBJ2-1; clone_size: .; v_call: TRBV29-1; cdr3_aa: CSVEDPRGTYNEQFF; cdr3_nt: TGCAGCGTTGAAGATCCCAGGGGGACCTACAATGAGCAGTTCTTC
d_call: .; j_call: TRBJ1-2; clone_size: .; v_call: TRBV4-3; cdr3_aa: CASSQERGGDYGYTF; cdr3_nt: TGCGCCAGCAGCCAAGAACGGGGGGGCGACTATGGCTACACCTTC
d_call: .; j_call: TRBJ1-4; clone_size: .; v_call: TRBV7-9; cdr3_aa: CASSLKGQANEKLFF; cdr3_nt: TGTGCCAGCAGCTTAAAGGGACAAGCTAATGAAAAACTGTTTTTT
d_call: .; j_call: TRBJ1-5; clone_size: .; v_call: TRBV6-5; cdr3_aa: CASWGPGNQPQHF; cdr3_nt: TGTGCCAGCTGGGGACCAGGGAATCAGCCCCAGCATTTT
d_call: .; j_call: TRBJ1-4; clone_size: .; v_call: TRBV4-2; cdr3_aa: CASSQDGSGQGEKLFF; cdr3_nt: TGTGCCAGCAGCCAAGATGGGTCGGGACAAGGGGAAAAACTGTTTTTT
d_call: .; j_call: TRBJ1-1; clone_size: .; v_call: TRBV6-5; cdr3_aa: CASSYEGPRNTEAFF; cdr3_nt: TGTGCCAGCAGTTACGAGGGACCCAGGAACACTGAAGCTTTCTTT
d_call: TRBD1; j_call: TRBJ2-7; clone_size: .; v_call: TRBV11-2; cdr3_aa: CASSLSPGQANYEQYF; cdr3_nt: TGTGCCAGCAGCTTATCTCCGGGACAGGCCAACTACGAGCAGTACTTC
d_call: .; j_call: TRBJ2-7; clone_size: .; v_call: TRBV6-6; cdr3_aa: CASTTQTFYEQYF; cdr3_nt: TGTGCCAGCACCACACAGACCTTCTACGAGCAGTACTTC
d_call: .; j_call: TRBJ1-2; clone_size: .; v_call: TRBV7-2; cdr3_aa: CASSLEDSYGYTF; cdr3_nt: TGTGCCAGCAGCTTAGAGGACAGCTATGGCTACACCTTC
d_call: .; j_call: TRBJ2-6; clone_size: .; v_call: TRBV30; cdr3_aa: CAWSGANVLTF; cdr3_nt: TGTGCCTGGTCTGGGGCCAACGTCCTGACTTTC
d_call: .; j_call: TRBJ2-2; clone_size: .; v_call: TRBV5-4; cdr3_aa: CASSPANTGELFF; cdr3_nt: TGTGCCAGCAGCCCCGCCAACACCGGGGAGCTGTTTTTT
d_call: .; j_call: TRBJ2-1; clone_size: .; v_call: TRBV9; cdr3_aa: CASSVDGASYNEQFF; cdr3_nt: TGTGCCAGCAGCGTAGACGGGGCTTCCTACAATGAGCAGTTCTTC
d_call: .; j_call: TRBJ2-5; clone_size: .; v_call: TRBV5-6; cdr3_aa: CASSRMGVGETQYF; cdr3_nt: TGTGCCAGCAGCCGGATGGGGGTTGGGGAGACCCAGTACTTC